Sequencing of this T cell receptor beta chain was carried out in a study of response to subunit inactivated influenza vaccine. The study's findings and limits: Researchers suggested that each seasonal influenza vaccination recruits few new T cells.

Regarding this clonotype: Its target is unknown.

CDR1 and CDR2 (germline): SGHTA, FQGNSA. CDR3 length equals 16 residues. V dropped 5 bases and J dropped 7; count of bases not matched to a gene: 11. TCRdb re-called the RT-PCR reads with MiXCR, one entry per CDR3 protein. The table records about 780,000 distinct CDR3 sequences, about 18% of them present only once. This chain links TRBV7-2 with TRBJ2-1; 10 positions agree with TRBD2. Source: PBMCs from blood, taken 5 to 6 days after vaccination. This sequence was found in a man aged 45-65 years who received an inactivated influenza vaccine. CDR3 in amino acids: CASSTLAGGRGNEQFF. In DNA, the CDR3 is TGTGCCAGCAGCACCTTAGCGGGGGGCCGTGGAAATGAGCAGTTCTTC. Filled out from reference TRBV7-2 and TRBJ2-1, the complete variable domain reads GAGVSQSPSNKVTEKGKDVELRCDPISGHTALYWYRQSLGQGLEFLIYFQGNSAPDKSGLPSDRFSAERTGGSVSTLTIQRTQQEDSAVYLCASSTLAGGRGNEQFFGPGTRLTVL.